This T cell receptor (beta chain) was sequenced for a study of cytomegalovirus exposure and HLA in healthy donors. With 60 Vbeta and 13 Jbeta primers, the PCR was carried out. Here immunoSEQ multiplex PCR was the method, and the copy in TCRdb shows in-frame clones only, minus some. The sample has more than 85,000 clones, roughly 80% seen once; the top ten hold 6.5% to 8.5%. Germline CDR1 SGHNT, CDR2 YYREEE (reference sequence). The CDR3 runs 15 residues. This clone appeared once. Antigen unknown. Its ends do not fully match the called genes, so a read error is possible. Notes on the study in general: Sequencing depth across donors, presence/absence analyses assumed, was roughly uniform.

This rearrangement joins TRBV5-4 to TRBJ2-3, with D tentatively TRBD2 (6 bases). The TCR was taken from a man in his thirties or forties in good health and CMV-seropositive. The sequenced sample was PBMCs. DNA for the CDR3: TGTGCCGGCAGTACGGAACGGGACTCGCCCCATACGCAGTATTTT. Encoded protein: CAGSTERDSPHTQYF.